What follows are 27 T cell receptor beta chains derived from one specimen sequenced in a study of blood T cell repertoires in COVID-19. Method: immunoSEQ multiplex PCR; TCRdb's copy keeps in-frame clones and lacks some. Here the sample spans 390,000 or so clones, just over 85% being singletons. The material sequenced was peripheral blood. The receptor set was obtained from a woman aged 25 to 39 with active or convalescent COVID-19.

V gene TRBV3-1 (or the pseudogene TRBV3-2) combines with J gene TRBJ2-5, with 10 bases lining up with TRBD1. Germline lookup yields CDR1 LGHDT and CDR2 YNNKEL (reference sequence). The CDR3 has 15 residues. Trimming cost V 7 bases and J 3 bases; bases outside gene matches: 8. The CDR3 bases are TGTGCCAGCAAGCCCGGGACAGGGGAGGAAGAGACCCAGTACTTC. This sequence encodes CASKPGTGEEETQYF.

The V and J genes are TRBV30 and TRBJ2-3; 12 nucleotides match TRBD2. Germline CDR1 and CDR2: GTSNPN and SVGIG (reference sequence). The CDR3 is 14 residues long. Trimming at V came to 3 bases and at J to 4 bases, leaving 2 bases not matched to a gene. The CDR3, as DNA: TGTGCCTGGAGGCTAGCGGGAGGGTCAGATACGCAGTATTTT. Encoded protein: CAWRLAGGSDTQYF.

V and J are TRBV4-1 and TRBJ2-3; weak D call: TRBD2 (5 bases). The CDR3 runs to 18 residues. Germline CDR1 is MGHRA and CDR2 is YSYEKL. Trimming cost V 2 bases and J 1 base, with 19 bases left between them. CDR3 amino acids: CASSQPADRRVGTDTQYF. CDR3 coding DNA: TGCGCCAGCAGCCAACCAGCGGACCGGCGAGTGGGCACAGATACGCAGTATTTT.

The gene calls are TRBV5-1 and TRBJ2-5; unclear D gene. V lost 2 bases and J 2 bases, leaving 10 bases between the germline ends. The CDR3 length is 14 residues. Germline V gives CDR1 SGHRS, CDR2 YFSETQ. CDR3 sequence (DNA): TGCGCCAGCAGCTTCCCAACGGTTCAAGAGACCCAGTACTTC. It encodes CASSFPTVQETQYF.

The V and J genes are TRBV19 and TRBJ2-7; D is perhaps TRBD2 (7 bases). The CDR3 runs to 14 residues. Germline CDR1 and CDR2: LNHDA and SQIVND (reference sequence). Trimming shortened V by 3 bases and J by 5 bases, and 14 bases separated the two germline ends. CDR3 sequence: CASSILGGLDEQYF. The CDR3 nucleotides are TGTGCCAGTAGTATCCTGGGGGGGCTAGACGAGCAGTACTTC. Full variable domain (missing parts from reference TRBV19 and TRBJ2-7): DGGITQSPKYLFRKEGQNVTLSCEQNLNHDAMYWYRQDPGQGLRLIYYSQIVNDFQKGDIAEGYSVSREKKESFPLTVTSAQKNPTAFYLCASSILGGLDEQYFGPGTRLTVT.

This sequence joins TRBV19 and TRBJ2-2; D perhaps matches TRBD2 (7 bases). Trimming removed 4 bases from V and 3 bases from J, with 15 bases in between. The CDR3 sequence is 16 residues long. In germline, CDR1 is LNHDA, CDR2 SQIVND (reference sequence). The CDR3 loop is CASSTSGGAYTGELFF. The CDR3 nucleotides are TGTGCCAGTAGTACCTCTGGGGGGGCCTACACCGGGGAGCTGTTTTTT.

CDR3 protein: CASSYGRSNEKLFF. The CDR3 DNA follows: TGTGCCAGCAGTTATGGCAGATCTAATGAAAAACTGTTTTTT. The rearrangement joins TRBV6-5 to TRBJ1-4; D gene uncertain. The germline V gene encodes CDR1 MNHEY and CDR2 SVGAGI. Trimming shortened V by 3 bases and J by 3 bases, and 8 bases separated the two germline ends. CDR3 length: 14 residues.

The CDR3 sequence: CASSLGDSFRQETQYF. CDR3 nucleotide sequence: TGTGCCAGCAGCTTAGGGGACAGCTTCCGCCAAGAGACCCAGTACTTC. The rearrangement uses TRBV11-2 and TRBJ2-5; 7 positions agree with TRBD1. Germline CDR1 reads SGHAT; CDR2 reads FQNNGV. The CDR3 is made up of 16 amino acids. J lost 1 base, V lost 1 base, and 6 bases had no gene match. Based on the CDR3 plus reference TRBV11-2 and TRBJ2-5, the full variable domain is EAGVAQSPRYKIIEKRQSVAFWCNPISGHATLYWYQQILGQGPKLLIQFQNNGVVDDSQLPKDRFSAERLKGVDSTLKIQPAKLEDSAVYLCASSLGDSFRQETQYFGPGTRLLVL.

This clone came up once. Other DNA sequences in the same sample also yield this CDR3. V is TRBV5-1 and J is TRBJ2-1, with 8 bases aligning to TRBD2. Trimming took 4 bases from V and 0 from J; bases not matched to a gene: 3. The CDR3 runs 15 residues. Per germline, CDR1 SGHRS and CDR2 YFSETQ. The CDR3 loop reads CASSPSGSSYNEQFF. The CDR3 DNA follows: TGCGCCAGCAGCCCCAGCGGGAGCTCCTACAATGAGCAGTTCTTC.

This chain uses TRBV12-3 or TRBV12-4 with TRBJ1-3; unclear D gene. Trimming cost V 2 bases and J 4 bases, with 6 bases left between them. This CDR3 has 13 residues. The DNA of the CDR3 is TGTGCCAGCAGTTTAATGTCGGGAAACACCATATATTTT. Protein sequence: CASSLMSGNTIYF.

Comments on this clone: Other nucleotide sequences from this sample produce the same CDR3. The CDR3 DNA reads TGCGCCAGCAGCTTTGGGGCAGGGGGCAACTATGGCTACACCTTC. Translating it yields CASSFGAGGNYGYTF. This chain connects TRBV5-1 to TRBJ1-2, with 8 bases that match TRBD1. CDR1 is SGHRS, CDR2 YFSETQ, per germline. The CDR3 is made up of 15 amino acids. V lost 2 bases, J lost 2 bases, and 5 bases stayed unmatched.

This clone was seen a single time. This chain connects TRBV29-1 to TRBJ1-1, with D unresolved. This CDR3 is built from 17 residues. Germline CDR1 SQVTM, CDR2 ANQGSEA. Trimming left V 0 bases short and J 0 bases short, with 17 bases between. CDR3 sequence (DNA): TGCAGCGTTGAAGATTTAGGTCAGGCTATGATGAACACTGAAGCTTTCTTT. Amino acids: CSVEDLGQAMMNTEAFF.

The V and J genes are TRBV4-1 and TRBJ2-7, with D possibly matching TRBD1 (8 bases). Between the trimmed V and J ends, which lost 4 bases and 4 bases, there was a span of 20 bases. The CDR3 is 16 residues long. Germline-derived CDR1 and CDR2 are MGHRA and YSYEKL. The CDR3, as DNA: TGCGCCAGCAGCCCTGGTGGCAGGGGGCGGGGGTACGAGCAGTACTTC. This sequence encodes CASSPGGRGRGYEQYF.

The gene calls are TRBV12-5 and TRBJ1-2; maybe TRBD1 (5 bases). Deletions cut 7 bases from V and 4 bases from J, with 16 bases between. This CDR3 has 14 amino acids. Per germline, CDR1 LGHNT and CDR2 FRNRAP. The CDR3 loop is CASVGDGRGYGYTF. Here the CDR3 DNA reads TGTGCTAGTGTTGGGGACGGGCGGGGCTATGGCTACACCTTC.

The rearrangement links TRBV29-1 to TRBJ2-7, with D possibly matching TRBD1 (6 bases). The germline CDR1 and CDR2 sequences are SQVTM and ANQGSEA. V lost 4 bases and J 0 bases, leaving 16 bases between the germline ends. The CDR3 sequence is 15 residues long. The CDR3 DNA is TGCAGCGTTGGGGCCCAGGGGACGAGCTCCTACGAGCAGTACTTC. Encoded protein: CSVGAQGTSSYEQYF.

The chain uses TRBV7-9 and TRBJ1-1; D remains ambiguous. Germline CDR1 and CDR2: SEHNR and FQNEAQ (reference sequence). V gave up 1 base and J gave up 0 bases, with 6 bases separating them. The length of the CDR3 is 14 residues. The CDR3 DNA reads as TGTGCCAGCAGCTTAGACGGTTTGAACACTGAAGCTTTCTTT. This gives the protein CASSLDGLNTEAFF. Full variable domain (outside the CDR3, taken from reference TRBV7-9 and TRBJ1-1): DTGVSQNPRHKITKRGQNVTFRCDPISEHNRLYWYRQTLGQGPEFLTYFQNEAQLEKSRLLSDRFSAERPKGSFSTLEIQRTEQGDSAMYLCASSLDGLNTEAFFGQGTRLTVV.

The chain joins TRBV18 to TRBJ1-5, with TRBD1 matching over 9 bases. Germline CDR1 KGHSH, CDR2 LQKENI. The CDR3 runs 16 residues. V lost 3 bases, J lost 4 bases, and 7 bases stayed unmatched. CDR3 region: CASSPNRQGGNQPQHF. The CDR3 DNA reads TGTGCCAGCTCACCGAACAGACAGGGGGGGAATCAGCCCCAGCATTTT.

This clone was recorded a few times. The rearrangement uses TRBV18 and TRBJ1-1, with TRBD1 identical over 7 bases. After removal of 6 bases from V and 4 bases from J, the junction contained 8 bases not matched to a gene. Germline loops: CDR1 KGHSH, CDR2 LQKENI. CDR3 length: 14 amino acids. The CDR3 protein is CASSNPSGGTEAFF. CDR3 DNA: TGTGCCAGCTCGAACCCATCAGGGGGCACTGAAGCTTTCTTT. The full variable domain, its missing parts supplied by reference TRBV18 and TRBJ1-1, is NAGVMQNPRHLVRRRGQEARLRCSPMKGHSHVYWYRQLPEEGLKFMVYLQKENIIDESGMPKERFSAEFPKEGPSILRIQQVVRGDSAAYFCASSNPSGGTEAFFGQGTRLTVV.

The rearrangement joins TRBV3-1 (or the pseudogene TRBV3-2) to TRBJ2-7; D gene uncertain. The CDR3 is 14 amino acids. Looked up from germline, CDR1 is LGHDT and CDR2 is YNNKEL (reference sequence). Trimming left V 1 base short and J 0 bases short, with 7 bases between. For the CDR3, the DNA is TGTGCCAGCAGCCAAGTATCTTACTCCTACGAGCAGTACTTC. Translating it yields CASSQVSYSYEQYF.

The chain has TRBV18 and TRBJ1-4; 8 nucleotides agree with TRBD1. The germline gives CDR1 KGHSH, CDR2 LQKENI. There are 14 residues in the CDR3. Trimming took 3 bases from V and 7 from J; bases not matched to a gene: 4. Written as DNA, the CDR3 is TGTGCCAGCTCACCTCAGGGGGCGCGTGAAAAACTGTTTTTT. It yields the protein CASSPQGAREKLFF.

The chain has TRBV20-1 and TRBJ1-5; possible D gene TRBD1, 5 bases. Trimming left V 3 bases short and J 12 bases short, with 12 bases between. The germline V gene encodes CDR1 DFQATT and CDR2 SNEGSKA (reference sequence). The CDR3 is 11 residues long. In DNA form, the CDR3 reads TGCAGTGCTAGCGGGGGTATATTCCAGCATTTT. Translation: CSASGGIFQHF.

This chain uses TRBV12-3 or TRBV12-4 with TRBJ1-1; a possible D gene is TRBD1 (5 bases). This CDR3 is 11 amino acids long. Trimming took off 8 bases at V and 4 bases at J, with 8 bases between the two ends. The CDR3 region has the DNA TGTGCCAGCGGACAAGTCACTGAAGCTTTCTTT. Residues: CASGQVTEAFF.

There are a few counts of this clone. The gene calls are TRBV11-2 and TRBJ1-2, with 9 positions matching TRBD1. This CDR3 comprises 15 residues. Germline CDR1 is SGHAT and CDR2 is FQNNGV. J lost 3 bases, V lost 6 bases, and 8 bases had no gene match. This CDR3 is CASSKQGALDYGYTF. In DNA, the CDR3 is TGTGCCAGCAGTAAACAGGGGGCCTTAGACTATGGCTACACCTTC.

The rearrangement links TRBV27 to TRBJ1-4, with D uncertain. V lost 3 bases and J lost 11, with 16 bases in between. This CDR3 is built from 14 residues. The V gene's germline CDR1 is MNHEY and CDR2 SMNVEV (reference sequence). The CDR3, as DNA: TGTGCCAGCAGTTTCTCCCGAACGGGAAACAAACTGTTTTTT. Translation: CASSFSRTGNKLFF. The whole variable domain, remainder taken from reference TRBV27 and TRBJ1-4, is EAQVTQNPRYLITVTGKKLTVTCSQNMNHEYMSWYRQDPGLGLRQIYYSMNVEVTDKGDVPEGYKVSRKEKRNFPLILESPSPNQTSLYFCASSFSRTGNKLFFGSGTQLSVL.

In its sample, this clone was seen once. The chain recombines TRBV5-1 with TRBJ2-3; TRBD2 matches 8 bases. Germline CDR1 reads SGHRS; CDR2 reads YFSETQ. J lost 3 bases, V lost 4 bases, and 1 base had no gene match. The CDR3 runs to 13 residues. The CDR3 region is CASSRGGTDTQYF. Here the CDR3 DNA reads TGCGCCAGCAGCCGGGGGGGTACAGATACGCAGTATTTT.

The V call is TRBV3-1 (or the pseudogene TRBV3-2), the J call TRBJ2-5; 10 nucleotides agree with TRBD2. Losses at the gene ends were 1 base for V and 5 bases for J; bases not matched to a gene: 4. The V gene's germline CDR1 is LGHDT and CDR2 YNNKEL (reference sequence). The CDR3 consists of 15 residues. CDR3 amino acids: CASSQAAGGPETQYF. CDR3 nucleotide sequence: TGTGCCAGCAGCCAAGCAGCGGGGGGGCCTGAGACCCAGTACTTC.

V gene TRBV6-5 combines with J gene TRBJ2-3; 7 bases fit TRBD2. Germline CDR1 MNHEY, CDR2 SVGAGI. V was pared by 5 bases and J by 3 bases, with 8 bases of the junction left unmatched. The CDR3 has 15 residues. CDR3 residues: CASSIREESTDTQYF. The CDR3 DNA reads TGTGCCAGCAGTATCCGGGAGGAATCTACAGATACGCAGTATTTT.